Presented here are 8 T cell receptor beta chains from one specimen sequenced in a study of T cells in localized non-small cell lung cancer. Data came from immunoSEQ multiplex PCR; TCRdb stores just in-frame clones and leaves some out. The sample includes just under 20,000 clones, 89% of them seen just once. The sequencing here drew on peripheral blood, taken before any cancer treatment. Source of these receptors: a man between 40 and 70 years old with stage I lung adenocarcinoma.

The genes are TRBV9 and TRBJ2-7; D perhaps matches TRBD1 (6 bases). This CDR3 contains 13 residues. Germline V lookup: CDR1 SGDLS, CDR2 YYNGEE. V was clipped by 0 bases and J by 6 bases, with 10 bases between them. CDR3 protein: CASSVAGRGEQYF. In nucleotides, the CDR3 is TGTGCCAGCAGCGTAGCGGGCAGGGGCGAGCAGTACTTC.

This chain joins TRBV28 and TRBJ1-2; TRBD1 matches at 9 bases. This CDR3 is 17 amino acids long. The ends lost 5 bases at V and 7 bases at J; junction bases unmatched: 17. Germline V gives CDR1 MDHEN, CDR2 SYDVKM. CDR3 protein: CASSTLDRGKSTGGYTF. As DNA, the CDR3 is TGTGCCAGCAGTACCCTCGACAGGGGGAAATCGACGGGTGGCTACACCTTC.

This rearrangement joins TRBV27 to TRBJ2-6, with D unclear. V was trimmed by 2 bases and J by 2 bases, leaving 1 base between them. The germline gives CDR1 MNHEY, CDR2 SMNVEV (reference sequence). The CDR3 contains 13 residues. The CDR3 DNA reads as TGTGCCAGCAGTTTAGCTGGGGCCAACGTCCTGACTTTC. Translating gives CASSLAGANVLTF.

CDR3 amino acids: CASSEWGGGETQYF. The CDR3 DNA sequence: TGTGCCAGCAGTGAGTGGGGGGGCGGGGAGACCCAGTACTTC. The chain couples TRBV6-1 to TRBJ2-5; D possibly corresponds to TRBD2 (7 bases). The V end lost 3 bases, the J end lost 5 bases, and 13 bases lay between the germline ends. The CDR3 is 14 residues long. Germline loops: CDR1 MNHNS, CDR2 SASEGT.

This chain uses TRBV12-5 with TRBJ1-4; TRBD1 is a possible D gene (5 bases). Trimming removed 1 base from V and 6 bases from J, with 9 bases in between. Germline CDR1 is LGHNT and CDR2 is FRNRAP. The CDR3 consists of 14 residues. The CDR3 protein is CASGLGVGDEKLFF. In DNA form, the CDR3 reads TGTGCTAGTGGTTTGGGGGTGGGGGATGAAAAACTGTTTTTT.

V gene TRBV19 combines with J gene TRBJ2-1; the match to TRBD2 covers 11 bases. This CDR3 comprises 16 residues. The J segment lost 4 bases and the V segment lost 5 bases, leaving 7 bases of the junction unmatched. Germline V lookup: CDR1 LNHDA, CDR2 SQIVND (reference sequence). The CDR3 protein is CASSPAGLAGYNEQFF. The CDR3 DNA reads TGTGCCAGTAGTCCCGCCGGACTAGCGGGTTACAATGAGCAGTTCTTC. The full variable domain, completed using reference TRBV19 and TRBJ2-1, is DGGITQSPKYLFRKEGQNVTLSCEQNLNHDAMYWYRQDPGQGLRLIYYSQIVNDFQKGDIAEGYSVSREKKESFPLTVTSAQKNPTAFYLCASSPAGLAGYNEQFFGPGTRLTVL.

This clone was observed a few times. The V and J genes are TRBV2 and TRBJ1-1; D uncertain. There are 10 residues in the CDR3. V was clipped by 8 bases and J by 7 bases, with 8 bases between them. CDR1 is SNHLY, CDR2 FYNNEI, per germline. The CDR3 DNA reads TGTGCCAGCGATTTGGGTGAAGCTTTCTTT. Amino acids: CASDLGEAFF.

V is TRBV19 and J is TRBJ2-2; TRBD1 agrees at 7 bases. With V trimmed by 3 bases and J by 6 bases, 13 bases remained unmatched. The CDR3 totals 17 residues. Germline V gene sequence: CDR1 LNHDA, CDR2 SQIVND (reference sequence). In nucleotides, the CDR3 is TGTGCCAGTAGTATCTTGTCCGGGACAGTTGTTTCCGGGGAGCTGTTTTTT. Translation: CASSILSGTVVSGELFF. The full variable domain, in which reference TRBV19 and TRBJ2-2 provide the parts outside the CDR3, is DGGITQSPKYLFRKEGQNVTLSCEQNLNHDAMYWYRQDPGQGLRLIYYSQIVNDFQKGDIAEGYSVSREKKESFPLTVTSAQKNPTAFYLCASSILSGTVVSGELFFGEGSRLTVL.